A selection of T cell receptor beta chains follows, all from one sample in a study of OX40 agonist ivuxolimab in advanced cancers. The protocol was immunoSEQ multiplex PCR, while the TCRdb copy is restricted to in-frame clones and leaves out a portion. The sample has about 77,000 clones, around four fifths seen once. The sample consisted of CD4+ or CD8+ T cells sorted from blood, taken in a trial of the OX40 agonist ivuxolimab. The receptors were sampled from an adult with an advanced solid tumor such as melanoma, head and neck, liver or kidney cancer. Each CDR3 is given with its conserved first and last residue. D genes are given only for firm matches.

D gene,J gene,V gene,CDR3 protein
-,TRBJ2-3,TRBV7-9,CASSSRRTDTQYF
TRBD1,TRBJ2-7,TRBV11-3,CASSFRQGSYEQYF
-,TRBJ1-1,TRBV18,CASSPLGTEAFF
-,TRBJ2-3,TRBV5-1,CASSLGTTGTDTQYF
-,TRBJ2-4,TRBV29-1,CSVELNSDIQYF
-,TRBJ1-5,TRBV6-5,CASSRTSQTSQPQHF
-,TRBJ2-7,TRBV21-1,CASSETSGRRIFSYEQYF
-,TRBJ1-5,TRBV7-2,CASSAGLGDQPQHF
-,TRBJ2-1,TRBV28,CASMRSSYNEQFF
-,TRBJ2-5,TRBV4-2,CASSPTYGNAETQYF
TRBD1,TRBJ2-2,TRBV19,CATQSSPQAQGAFTGELFF
TRBD2,TRBJ2-3,TRBV5-1,CASSLGTSGLADTQYF
TRBD2,TRBJ2-1,TRBV7-8,CASSRWGGSDNEQFF
-,TRBJ2-1,TRBV6-5,CASSYSRYALNNEQFF
-,TRBJ2-3,TRBV2,CASGRDRSTDTQYF
-,TRBJ2-2,TRBV5-1,CASSPTPAGSTGELFF
-,TRBJ1-6,TRBV5-4,CASSLGGSYNSPLHF
-,TRBJ1-4,TRBV6-5,CASSYSSIRGVEKLFF
-,TRBJ1-1,TRBV27,CASSSLRGRAFF
-,TRBJ1-1,TRBV19,CASSSGTLHTEAFF
-,TRBJ1-3,TRBV6-5,CASSSRVSGNTIYF
TRBD1,TRBJ2-7,TRBV19,CASSGRAGGFYEQYF
TRBD1,TRBJ1-1,TRBV27,CASLKDRWGTEAFF
TRBD1,TRBJ1-2,TRBV29-1,CSVGKSRDRGSYGYTF
TRBD1,TRBJ1-2,TRBV28,CASSTTGRGDYGYTF
TRBD2,TRBJ2-1,TRBV27,CASSGAAGAYNEQFF
-,TRBJ2-1,TRBV30,CAWSVSAHEQFF
-,TRBJ1-2,TRBV11-2,CASSLGANYGYTF
TRBD1,TRBJ2-7,TRBV10-3,CAISGQETYEQYF
-,TRBJ2-1,TRBV5-6,CASSYPSGDSRDEQFF
TRBD1,TRBJ2-3,TRBV7-9,CASSSKQGAPPDTQYF
-,TRBJ2-7,TRBV28,CASSLQSYEQYF
-,TRBJ1-4,TRBV2,CASSQTGNLNEKLFF
-,TRBJ2-5,TRBV10-3,CAISPEAGKETQYF
-,TRBJ1-5,TRBV28,CASSSLVWVQPQHF
TRBD1,TRBJ2-4,TRBV18,CASSEYPGQGTNIQYF
TRBD2,TRBJ2-1,TRBV25-1,CASSVLAGRYNEQFF
-,TRBJ1-5,TRBV6-1,CASIVAGYSNQPQHF
-,TRBJ1-1,TRBV7-9,CASSLARGADTEAFF
-,TRBJ2-7,TRBV7-5,CARSPGFPSIEQYF